This is a list of T cell receptor beta chains from one sample in a study of cytomegalovirus exposure and HLA in healthy donors. Clones were read by immunoSEQ multiplex PCR, and TCRdb kept only the in-frame ones, dropping some. Of about 140,000 clones in the sample, 80% to 90% were seen once. Sequences were obtained from PBMCs. All receptors come from a man aged 18 to 30 in good health and CMV-seronegative. Each CDR3 is given with its conserved first and last residue. Fields, in order: J gene, V gene, clone size, D gene, CDR3 protein, CDR3 DNA. D genes are given only for firm matches. Clone size, where shown, is once, few, many, or a class for clones that have expanded.

>TRBJ1-5|TRBV7-2|few|-
CASSLAGGGGNQPQHF
TGTGCCAGCAGCTTAGCGGGGGGAGGGGGCAATCAGCCCCAGCATTTT
>TRBJ2-1|TRBV19|-|-
CASTQRRANSIPYNEQFF
TGTGCCAGTACCCAACGGCGGGCGAATTCGATTCCCTACAATGAGCAGTTCTTC
>TRBJ2-2|TRBV6-1|-|TRBD2
CASSQPGGGELFF
TGTGCCAGCAGTCAACCGGGGGGCGGGGAGCTGTTTTTT
>TRBJ1-5|TRBV28|few|-
CASSLPVSNQPQHF
TGTGCCAGCAGTCTCCCAGTGAGCAATCAGCCCCAGCATTTT
>TRBJ1-1|TRBV27|-|TRBD1
CASSLISGQRNTEAFF
TGTGCCAGCAGTTTAATTTCGGGACAGAGGAACACTGAAGCTTTCTTT
>TRBJ2-7|TRBV13|-|TRBD2
CASSHGGGGDRSYEQYF
TGTGCCAGCAGCCATGGCGGGGGGGGCGATAGATCCTACGAGCAGTACTTC
>TRBJ2-3|TRBV6-5|-|TRBD2
CASSPSGGSPDTQYF
TGTGCCAGCAGTCCCTCGGGGGGTAGCCCAGATACGCAGTATTTT
>TRBJ2-2|TRBV2|-|-
CASSGAVGRERVEELFF
TGTGCCAGCAGTGGTGCTGTCGGTCGGGAAAGGGTAGAGGAGCTGTTTTTT
>TRBJ2-7|TRBV10-3|-|TRBD2
CAIRDISGSRFEQYF
TGTGCCATCAGGGATATAAGCGGGAGTCGGTTCGAGCAGTACTTC
>TRBJ2-1|TRBV7-2|-|TRBD2
CASSLTVAGFNEQFF
TGTGCCAGCAGCTTAACCGTAGCGGGGTTCAATGAGCAGTTCTTC
>TRBJ1-2|TRBV6-5|-|TRBD1
CASSTPTGGSYGYTF
TGTGCCAGCAGTACCCCAACAGGGGGCTCTTATGGCTACACCTTC
>TRBJ1-2|TRBV19|-|TRBD1
CASSIVGGTYGYTF
TGTGCCAGTAGTATTGTAGGGGGCACCTATGGCTACACCTTC
>TRBJ1-1|TRBV9|many|-
CASSVSVNTEAFF
TGTGCCAGCAGCGTATCCGTGAACACTGAAGCTTTCTTT
>TRBJ2-7|TRBV19|-|TRBD1
CASSPRQGTYEQYF
TGTGCCAGTAGCCCGCGACAGGGAACGTACGAGCAGTACTTC
>TRBJ2-7|TRBV5-4|few|TRBD1
CASSLARDSYEQYF
TGTGCCAGCAGCTTGGCAAGGGACAGTTACGAGCAGTACTTC
>TRBJ2-2|TRBV6-1|few|TRBD2
CASSTSGDTGELFF
TGTGCCAGCAGTACTAGCGGGGACACCGGGGAGCTGTTTTTT
>TRBJ2-5|TRBV12-5|-|TRBD1
CASGLVQGGETQYF
TGTGCTAGTGGTTTGGTACAGGGGGGAGAGACCCAGTACTTC
>TRBJ2-3|TRBV5-1|-|-
CASRTAGTQSTDTQYF
TGCGCCAGCAGAACCGCAGGTACCCAGAGCACAGATACGCAGTATTTT
>TRBJ1-5|TRBV19|-|-
CASSIQGDQPQHF
TGTGCCAGTAGTATCCAGGGCGACCAGCCCCAGCATTTT
>TRBJ2-1|TRBV7-8|once|TRBD2
CASSLMDAGVYNEQFF
TGTGCCAGCAGCTTAATGGACGCGGGAGTGTACAATGAGCAGTTCTTC
>TRBJ2-7|TRBV9|few|TRBD2
CASSAKREGGEQYF
TGTGCCAGCAGCGCCAAGCGGGAGGGGGGCGAGCAGTACTTC
>TRBJ2-2|TRBV11-3|-|-
CASSLSRRAGELFF
TGTGCCAGCAGCTTGAGTCGGCGGGCCGGGGAGCTGTTTTTT
>TRBJ1-1|TRBV6-5|-|-
CASSPRFMNTEAFF
TGTGCCAGCAGTCCTCGGTTCATGAACACTGAAGCTTTCTTT
>TRBJ2-3|TRBV7-2|-|-
CASSPTRGDTQYF
TGTGCCAGCAGCCCTACCCGCGGGGATACGCAGTATTTT
>TRBJ2-5|TRBV7-9|-|TRBD2
CASSFSSGLLETQYF
TGTGCCAGCAGCTTTTCTAGCGGGCTTCTAGAGACCCAGTACTTC
>TRBJ2-5|TRBV5-6|-|TRBD2
CASSPLAGVRLETQYF
TGTGCCAGCAGCCCACTAGCGGGAGTAAGGTTGGAGACCCAGTACTTC
>TRBJ2-3|TRBV2|-|TRBD1
CASSDRTGQDTQYF
TGTGCCAGCAGTGATAGGACAGGGCAAGATACGCAGTATTTT
>TRBJ2-1|TRBV15|-|TRBD2
CATSSWLLAGDNEQFF
TGTGCCACCAGCAGTTGGCTACTAGCGGGAGATAATGAGCAGTTCTTC
>TRBJ1-1|TRBV5-1|-|TRBD1
CASSPPRPGGHTEAFF
TGCGCCAGCAGCCCTCCCCGGCCAGGGGGCCACACTGAAGCTTTCTTT
>TRBJ2-2|TRBV7-2|-|TRBD2
CASSLRGSGGNTGELFF
TGTGCCAGCAGCTTACGGGGGAGCGGGGGGAACACCGGGGAGCTGTTTTTT
>TRBJ1-1|TRBV18|-|TRBD1
CASSTTGVVGTEAFF
TGTGCCAGCTCAACAACAGGGGTGGTAGGCACTGAAGCTTTCTTT